The count of the clone carrying this T cell receptor (beta chain) is one. Its target is unknown. Researchers used genomic DNA as the template to profile TCR beta VDJ and CDR3. TCRdb processed the reads anew with MiXCR; each CDR3 protein has one entry. The repertoire consists of 100,000 to 150,000 distinct CDR3 sequences, with roughly 50% occurring once and the leading ten covering around 2.3%. J was trimmed by 6 bases and V by 6 bases; bases with no gene match: 2. This CDR3 has 13 amino acids. Germline V lookup: CDR1 MRHNA, CDR2 SNTAGT. This sample was included in a study of CD8+CD57+ T cells in acquired aplastic anemia. In the study overall: Isolated CD4+ and CD8+ cells, once sorted, yielded DNA averaging about 3.1 ug. Healthy-donor CD4+ cells averaged approximately 10 million reads.

The study, taken as a whole, reports: Patients showed no significant difference from controls in CD8+ Simpson's diversity. Patients and controls shared under 30 CD8+ CDR3 sequences, highly expressed in patients.

This chain joins TRBV6-4 and TRBJ1-6; TRBD1 aligns across 7 bases. The clonotype comes from a human donor in good health, serving as a control. The source material was sorted CD4+, CD8+, or CD8+CD57+ T cells (not recorded which) from PBMCs. Here the CDR3 DNA reads TGTGCCAGCAGGAGGGACAGTAATTCACCCCTCCACTTT. This gives the protein CASRRDSNSPLHF.